This T cell receptor (beta chain) came from a study of T cells in Graves' hyperthyroidism and ophthalmopathy. Regions amplified from RNA transcripts were the TCR beta CDR3 regions. The TCR CDR3 first-round RT-PCR relied on the HTBI primer set. TCRdb called the multiplex PCR reads again in MiXCR, with one record for every CDR3 protein. The table records about 300,000 distinct CDR3 sequences, roughly a fifth of them present only once. In this sample, this clonotype turned up many times. Material: blood. The sequence derives from a man between 50 and 59 years old with Graves' ophthalmopathy.

This chain's CDR3 is CASSQTTGAIAGYTF. The CDR3 DNA is TGTGCCAGCAGCCAAACGACAGGGGCTATTGCTGGCTACACCTTC. The chain recombines TRBV3-1 with TRBJ1-2; 8 positions agree with TRBD1. V was clipped by 2 bases and J by 7 bases; unmatched bases: 9. There are 15 residues in the CDR3. Germline V lookup: CDR1 LGHDT, CDR2 YNNKEL (reference sequence).